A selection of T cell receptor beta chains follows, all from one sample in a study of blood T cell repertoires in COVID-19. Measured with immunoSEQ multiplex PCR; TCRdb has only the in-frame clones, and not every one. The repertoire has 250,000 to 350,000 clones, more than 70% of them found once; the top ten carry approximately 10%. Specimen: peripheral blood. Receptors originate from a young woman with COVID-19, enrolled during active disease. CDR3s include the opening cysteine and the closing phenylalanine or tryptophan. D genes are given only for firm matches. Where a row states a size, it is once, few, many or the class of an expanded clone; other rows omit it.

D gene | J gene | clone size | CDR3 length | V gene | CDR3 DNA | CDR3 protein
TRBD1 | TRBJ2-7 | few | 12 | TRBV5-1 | TGCGCCAGCAGCCTTAACCGGGACAGGGAAGACTTC | CASSLNRDREDF
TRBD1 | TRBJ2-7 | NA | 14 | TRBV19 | TGTGCCAGTAGCCTCGACAGGGCCACCTACGAGCAGTACTTC | CASSLDRATYEQYF
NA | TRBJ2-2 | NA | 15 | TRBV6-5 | TGTGCCAGCAGTTTGATACAGGGAGGGACCGGGGAGCTGTTTTTT | CASSLIQGGTGELFF
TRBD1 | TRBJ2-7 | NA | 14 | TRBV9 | TGTGCCAGCAGCGGGGGACAGGGGGCGGACGAGCAGTACTTC | CASSGGQGADEQYF
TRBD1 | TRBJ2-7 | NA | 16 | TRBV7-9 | TGTGCCAGCAGCAGCACCACAGGGGGCTTCGAGTCCGAGCAGTACTTC | CASSSTTGGFESEQYF
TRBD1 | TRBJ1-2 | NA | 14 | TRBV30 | TGTGCCTGGGTCAGAGGGGGCACTAACTATGGCTACACCTTC | CAWVRGGTNYGYTF
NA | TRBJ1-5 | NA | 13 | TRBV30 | TGTGCCTGGAGTGTTGAGGGTCGGCAGCCCCAGCATTTT | CAWSVEGRQPQHF
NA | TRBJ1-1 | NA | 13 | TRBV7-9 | TGTGCCAGCAGCTTAGCGGCACAGGGTGAAGCTTTCTTT | CASSLAAQGEAFF
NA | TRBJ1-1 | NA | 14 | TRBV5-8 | TGTGCCAGCAGCTTGGCGCTCGGGGGCACTGAAGCTTTCTTT | CASSLALGGTEAFF
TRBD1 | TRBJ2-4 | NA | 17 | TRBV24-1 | TGTGCCACCAGTGATTTTCGAACAGGGGGTGCCAAAAACATTCAGTACTTC | CATSDFRTGGAKNIQYF
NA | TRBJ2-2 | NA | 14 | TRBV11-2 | TGTGCCAGCAGCTTGGGGGCAGACACCGGGGAGCTGTTTTTT | CASSLGADTGELFF
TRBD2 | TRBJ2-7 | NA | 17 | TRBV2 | TGTGCCAGCAGTGATCTCCGACTAGCGGGCCTTTCCTACGAGCAGTACTTC | CASSDLRLAGLSYEQYF
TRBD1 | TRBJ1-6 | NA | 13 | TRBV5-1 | TGCGCCAGCAGCTCGATCGACAGGGGTCGCCTCCACTTT | CASSSIDRGRLHF
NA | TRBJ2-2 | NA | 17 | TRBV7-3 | TGTGCCAGCAGCCCAAGCCCCAGGGCGGCGGACACCGGGGAGCTGTTTTTT | CASSPSPRAADTGELFF
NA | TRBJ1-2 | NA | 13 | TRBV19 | TGTGCCAGTAGTACAACACAAAACTATGGCTACACCTTC | CASSTTQNYGYTF